The 23 T cell receptor beta chains reported below all come from one sample, sequenced in a study of regulatory T cells in long-lasting Graves disease. The authors built TCR beta libraries using iRepertoire HTBI primers and Arm-PCR of CDR3 regions. Via MiXCR, TCRdb re-called the multiplex PCR reads, giving one row per CDR3 protein. The sample lists 250,000 to 400,000 distinct CDR3 sequences, approximately 20% seen once, with approximately 35% in the top ten. Time point described: newly diagnosed GD, antithyroid drugs for less than 3 months. The TCR library was made from RNA that had been extracted from PBMCs in TRIzol. The source was peripheral blood mononuclear cells (PBMCs), collected at new diagnosis, from a patient treated with antithyroid drugs. These receptors came from a female donor with Graves disease.

This clonotype came up many times. Possible read error: a much larger clone is one base away. The chain couples TRBV28 to TRBJ2-7; D perhaps matches TRBD2 (6 bases). The V and J ends lost 6 bases and 3 bases respectively, with 12 bases between them. The V gene's germline CDR1 is MDHEN and CDR2 SYDVKM. The length of the CDR3 is 13 residues. The CDR3, as DNA: TGTGCCAGCAGCCCCGGGACTCGCTACGAGCAGTACTTC. This translates into CASSPGTRYEQYF.

This clonotype was counted a few times. The chain links TRBV12-3 or TRBV12-4 to TRBJ2-1; 7 positions agree with TRBD1. The V and J ends lost 6 bases and 1 base, in that order; junction bases with no gene match: 9. This CDR3 has 16 residues. This chain's CDR3 is CASREGGRASYNEQFF. As DNA, the CDR3 is TGTGCCAGCAGGGAAGGGGGCAGGGCATCCTACAATGAGCAGTTCTTC.

As regards this clonotype: A much larger clone differs by one base, so this may be a read error. The chain links TRBV28 to TRBJ2-7, with D maybe TRBD1 (6 bases). Trimming left V 2 bases short and J 7 bases short, with 12 bases between. This CDR3 region has 13 residues. Germline V lookup: CDR1 MDHEN, CDR2 SYDVKM. The CDR3 region has the DNA TGTGCCAGCAGTTTAGGACAGACCAATGAGCAGTACTTC. It yields the protein CASSLGQTNEQYF.

J is TRBJ2-2 and V is TRBV11-3; 12 nucleotides align to TRBD2. The CDR3 extends over 14 amino acids. CDR1 is SGHNT and CDR2 is YENEEA in the germline V gene. V lost 5 bases to trimming and J lost 8 bases; unmatched junction nucleotides: 3. DNA of the CDR3: TGTGCCAGCAGCACTAGCGGGAGGTCTGGGGAGCTGTTTTTT. It is translated as CASSTSGRSGELFF.

Concerning this clonotype: Here the CDR3 omits its conserved ending phenylalanine or tryptophan, so a read error is the likely source. Because the CDR3's place on the DNA is in doubt, the DNA is left out and the CDR3 is given as listed by TCRdb. This chain links TRBV11-2 with TRBJ2-2; TRBD2, the table's D call, lacks a check against the DNA. Germline V lookup: CDR1 SGHAT, CDR2 FQNNGV. Termini included, the CDR3 measures 17 amino acids. Here the CDR3 reads CASSPDGLAANSGELSL.

The CDR3 DNA follows: TGTGCCACCAGCATTACAGGGTCGAGCACCGGGGAGCTGTTTTTT. Translating it yields CATSITGSSTGELFF. V usage is TRBV15 and J usage is TRBJ2-2, with a tentative D call TRBD1 (6 bases). The CDR3 is made up of 15 amino acids. Trimming removed 4 bases from V and 4 bases from J, with 13 bases in between. CDR1 is LNHNV, CDR2 YYDKDF, per germline (reference sequence).

This clonotype was counted between two and nine times. This chain links TRBV9 with TRBJ1-2; D possibly corresponds to TRBD1 (5 bases). The V and J ends lost 3 bases and 7 bases respectively, with 10 bases between them. The CDR3 runs to 12 residues. The germline CDR1 and CDR2 sequences are SGDLS and YYNGEE. This chain's CDR3 is CASSGGGGGYTF. The CDR3 DNA sequence: TGTGCCAGCAGCGGCGGGGGGGGTGGCTACACCTTC.

On this clonotype itself: This may be a read error: a much more frequent sequence differs by one nucleotide. CDR3 residues: CASSGLVGSSYEQYF. The CDR3 bases are TGTGCCAGCAGTGGACTAGTGGGATCCTCCTACGAGCAGTACTTC. The chain couples TRBV6-2 or TRBV6-3 to TRBJ2-7; 7 bases agree with TRBD2. Germline lookup yields CDR1 MNHEY and CDR2 SVGEGT. The CDR3 sequence is 15 residues long. J was trimmed by 0 bases and V by 5 bases; bases with no gene match: 7.

The J gene is TRBJ2-7, the V gene TRBV12-5, with D possibly matching TRBD1 (5 bases). Looked up from germline, CDR1 is LGHNT and CDR2 is FRNRAP. The CDR3 runs 13 residues. V was shortened by 11 bases and J by 4 bases, with 18 bases between the two germline ends. The CDR3: CAPPRGIWYEQYF. CDR3 bases: TGTGCTCCCCCAAGGGGTATTTGGTACGAGCAGTACTTC.

This clonotype was seen repeatedly, ten times or more. CDR3 sequence (DNA): TGCGCCAGCAGCCAAGATTCCGGACAGGGGGCAGAGACCCAGTACTTC. Amino acid sequence: CASSQDSGQGAETQYF. This rearrangement joins TRBV4-1 to TRBJ2-5, with 11 positions matching TRBD1. Germline-derived CDR1 and CDR2 are MGHRA and YSYEKL. The CDR3 is made up of 16 amino acids. Losses at the gene ends were 0 bases for V and 4 bases for J; bases not matched to a gene: 4.

The J gene is TRBJ1-3, the V gene TRBV9; D ambiguous. The CDR3 is 14 amino acids. Germline-derived CDR1 and CDR2 are SGDLS and YYNGEE. V dropped 2 bases and J dropped 4 bases, with 10 bases sitting between them. The CDR3 DNA follows: TGTGCCAGCAGCGTTTCAGGTGGGGGAAACACCATATATTTT. As protein: CASSVSGGGNTIYF.

Concerning this clonotype: A much larger clone is a single base away; this may be a read error. No conserved phenylalanine or tryptophan is present at the end of the CDR3, so a read error is the likely explanation. The rearrangement uses TRBV6-2 or TRBV6-3 and TRBJ2-7; D is unclear. V was clipped by 5 bases and J by 3 bases, with 11 bases between them. This CDR3 has 13 residues. Germline V gene sequence: CDR1 MNHEY, CDR2 SVGEGT. CDR3 protein: CASSAPPGYEQYS. The CDR3 region has the DNA TGTGCCAGCAGTGCGCCCCCGGGCTACGAGCAGTACTCC.

This clonotype occurred many times. CDR3 sequence reads: CASSVQGLGNEQFF. In DNA form, the CDR3 reads TGTGCCAGCAGTGTACAGGGTTTGGGGAATGAGCAGTTCTTC. This rearrangement joins TRBV2 to TRBJ2-1; D is perhaps TRBD1 (6 bases). Trimming removed 4 bases from V and 7 bases from J, with 14 bases in between. The CDR3 loop spans 14 amino acids. The germline V gene has CDR1 SNHLY and CDR2 FYNNEI.

This chain joins TRBV27 and TRBJ1-1, with TRBD1 as a possible D gene (5 bases). V was pared by 3 bases and J by 7 bases, with 15 bases between. This CDR3 has 14 amino acids. Germline values: CDR1 MNHEY, CDR2 SMNVEV (reference sequence). The CDR3 DNA reads TGTGCCAGCAGTTTTAATCGGGCAGGGCTTGAAGCTTTCTTT. It yields the protein CASSFNRAGLEAFF.

This clonotype was picked up many times. The genes are TRBV5-1 and TRBJ1-1; D is perhaps TRBD1 (5 bases). The CDR3 totals 13 residues. Per germline, CDR1 SGHRS and CDR2 YFSETQ. V lost 5 bases to trimming and J lost 7 bases, with 15 bases between them. CDR3 bases: TGCGCCAGCAGGCGAGGGGCCGGAGTTGAAGCTTTCTTT. It yields the protein CASRRGAGVEAFF.

This clonotype was found many times. The chain couples TRBV6-1 to TRBJ2-1; TRBD2 matches 7 bases. Germline lookup yields CDR1 MNHNS and CDR2 SASEGT. The CDR3 covers 16 residues. V lost 8 bases and J lost 5; bases outside the gene matches: 15. Here the CDR3 DNA reads TGTGCCAGCCACCGATCCTCCGGGACTATCCACAATGAGCAGTTCTTC. Translating it yields CASHRSSGTIHNEQFF.

This clonotype has at least ten counts. The chain combines TRBV28 with TRBJ2-7; D is perhaps TRBD1 (5 bases). In germline, CDR1 is MDHEN, CDR2 SYDVKM. CDR3 size: 12 residues. Deletions cut 5 bases from V and 6 bases from J, with 11 bases between. The CDR3: CASSLLGVEQYF. The CDR3 DNA reads as TGTGCCAGCAGTCTCCTAGGGGTCGAGCAGTACTTC.

This clonotype was recorded many times. The chain links TRBV30 to TRBJ2-7; 11 nucleotides align to TRBD2. CDR3 length: 15 residues. V shed 6 bases and J 1 base; nucleotides not matched to a gene: 8. CDR1 and CDR2 (germline): GTSNPN, SVGIG (reference sequence). CDR3 in DNA: TGTGCCTGCAGACTAGCGGGACCCTTTTCCTACGAGCAGTACTTC. Translated: CACRLAGPFSYEQYF.

This clonotype was seen many times. The rearrangement links TRBV5-1 to TRBJ2-3; 11 bases are shared with TRBD2. V shed 1 base and J 6 bases; nucleotides not matched to a gene: 10. The CDR3 runs 17 residues. Germline-derived CDR1 and CDR2 are SGHRS and YFSETQ. The CDR3 nucleotides read TGCGCCAGCAGCTTGCTAACGCTAGCGGGAGGCCAGGATACGCAGTATTTT. This codes for CASSLLTLAGGQDTQYF. The whole variable domain, filled in from reference TRBV5-1 and TRBJ2-3, reads KAGVTQTPRYLIKTRGQQVTLSCSPISGHRSVSWYQQTPGQGLQFLFEYFSETQRNKGNFPGRFSGRQFSNSRSEMNVSTLELGDSALYLCASSLLTLAGGQDTQYFGPGTRLTVL.

This rearrangement joins TRBV19 to TRBJ2-1; the D call may be TRBD1 or TRBD2 (5 bases each). Trimming removed 3 bases at V and 0 bases at J, with 15 bases between. From germline, CDR1 is LNHDA and CDR2 SQIVND (reference sequence). The CDR3 is 17 amino acids. Written as DNA, the CDR3 is TGTGCCAGTAGTATGGGGGTGCTACTTAGCTCCTACAATGAGCAGTTCTTC. This translates into CASSMGVLLSSYNEQFF.

This clonotype has a handful of counts. The CDR3 DNA reads as TGTGCCAGTAGTCGGAGTAGCACGAGGGGGAATGAGCAGTTCTTC. Translating gives CASSRSSTRGNEQFF. The chain combines TRBV19 with TRBJ2-1, with D perhaps matching TRBD1 (6 bases). The CDR3 spans 15 residues. V was clipped by 5 bases and J by 7 bases, with 18 bases between them. The germline CDR1 and CDR2 sequences are LNHDA and SQIVND (reference sequence).

This clonotype was seen just once. The conserved phenylalanine or tryptophan is not found at the CDR3 terminus, so this likely reflects a read error. The DNA is left out, because the CDR3 cannot be placed on it with certainty; the CDR3 is given as TCRdb lists it. The V call is TRBV5-3, the J call TRBJ1-1. TRBV5-3 is noted as an ORF with a role that remains uncertain. A total of 15 residues make up the CDR3, ends included. The CDR3 is CASSTEQSARTEGFV.

There are a few counts of this clonotype. V usage is TRBV29-1 and J usage is TRBJ2-7, with D unclear. The V gene lost 3 bases and the J gene lost 4 bases, with 7 bases spanning the gap. The CDR3 length is 11 residues. CDR1 is SQVTM and CDR2 is ANQGSEA in the germline V gene. CDR3 loop: CSVDLGYEQYF. The CDR3 nucleotides read TGCAGCGTTGATCTGGGGTACGAGCAGTACTTC.